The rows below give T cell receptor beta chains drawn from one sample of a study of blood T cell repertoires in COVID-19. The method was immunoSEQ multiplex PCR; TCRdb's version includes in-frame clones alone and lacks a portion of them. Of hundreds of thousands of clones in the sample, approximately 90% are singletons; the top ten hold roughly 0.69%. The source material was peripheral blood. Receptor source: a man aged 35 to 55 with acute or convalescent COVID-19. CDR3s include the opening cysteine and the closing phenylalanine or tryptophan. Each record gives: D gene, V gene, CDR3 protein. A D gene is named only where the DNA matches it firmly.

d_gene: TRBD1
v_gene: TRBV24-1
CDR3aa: CATSALTGVETQYF

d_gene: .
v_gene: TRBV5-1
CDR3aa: CASSWGTNEQFF

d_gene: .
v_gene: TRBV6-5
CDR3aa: CASTRGVIGYGYTF

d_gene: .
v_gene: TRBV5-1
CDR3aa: CASSMPGGETQYF

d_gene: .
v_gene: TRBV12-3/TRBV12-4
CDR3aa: CASSLRTKETQYF

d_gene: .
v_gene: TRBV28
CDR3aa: CASSSLARGYNEKLFF

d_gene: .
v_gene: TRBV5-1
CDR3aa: CASSLMSASSYNEQFF

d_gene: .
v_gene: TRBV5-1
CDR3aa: CASSPEGNEQFF

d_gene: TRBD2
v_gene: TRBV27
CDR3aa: CASSLSGPGLAVSYEQYF

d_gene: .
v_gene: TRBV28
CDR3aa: CASSWAANTGELFF

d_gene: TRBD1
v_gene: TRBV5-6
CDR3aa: CASINTGAPIEQYF

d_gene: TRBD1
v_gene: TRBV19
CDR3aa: CASRRQGADTQYF

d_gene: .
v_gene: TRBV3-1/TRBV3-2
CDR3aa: CASSQAESYGYTF

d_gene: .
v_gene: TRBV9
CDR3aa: CASSAGGPQHF

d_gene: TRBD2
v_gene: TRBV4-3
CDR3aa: CASSQDAGGSYEQYF

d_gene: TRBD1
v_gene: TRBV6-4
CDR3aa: CASRPGQGTNEKLFF

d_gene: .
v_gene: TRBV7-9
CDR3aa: CASSFSLRLPYEQYF

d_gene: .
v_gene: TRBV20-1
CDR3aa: CSASDPANYEQYF

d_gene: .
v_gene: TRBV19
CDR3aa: CASSLDLTYNEQFF

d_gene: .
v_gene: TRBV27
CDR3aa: CASSLVGDGYNEQFF

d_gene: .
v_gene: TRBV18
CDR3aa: CASSHTGDTIYPRDEQYF

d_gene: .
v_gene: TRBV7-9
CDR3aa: CASSLAQVTTYEQYF

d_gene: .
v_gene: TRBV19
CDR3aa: CASKRGGPNYGYTF

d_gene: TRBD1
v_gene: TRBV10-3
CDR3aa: CAISPDRVAKNIQYF

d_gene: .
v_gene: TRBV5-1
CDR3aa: CASSLQGNIQYF

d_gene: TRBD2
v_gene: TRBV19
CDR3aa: CASSIAGGADIQYF

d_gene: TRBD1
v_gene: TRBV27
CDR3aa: CASAGGKSYTF

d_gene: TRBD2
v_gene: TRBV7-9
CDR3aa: CASSPLWEGLSYNEQFF

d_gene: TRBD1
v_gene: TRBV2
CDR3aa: CASSESSGGVETQYF

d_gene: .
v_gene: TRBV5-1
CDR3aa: CASSFYSLLGDNEQFF

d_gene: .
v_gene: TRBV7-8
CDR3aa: CASSLGGGLLNEQFF

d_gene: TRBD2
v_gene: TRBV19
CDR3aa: CASSSLAVSTDTQYF

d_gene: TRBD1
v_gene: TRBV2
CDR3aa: CASSEFGDRNTGELFF

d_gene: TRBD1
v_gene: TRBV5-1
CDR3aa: CASSFYRGLEQYF

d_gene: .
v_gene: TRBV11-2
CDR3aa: CASSLELSYEQYF

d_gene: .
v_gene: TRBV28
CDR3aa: CASSLGFRGYTGELFF

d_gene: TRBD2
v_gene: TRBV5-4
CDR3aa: CASSLGLAGTDTQYF

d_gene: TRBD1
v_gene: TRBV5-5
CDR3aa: CASSLPTGVSTDTQYF

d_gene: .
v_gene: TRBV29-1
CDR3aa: CSAATGSTYEQYF

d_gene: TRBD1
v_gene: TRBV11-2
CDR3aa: CASSLFPGTGGGSGYTF

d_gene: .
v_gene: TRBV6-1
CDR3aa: CASSEGPGFGNTIYF

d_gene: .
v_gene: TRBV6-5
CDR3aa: CASSGVAVNTDTQYF

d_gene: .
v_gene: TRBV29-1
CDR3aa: CSVGRNYGYTF

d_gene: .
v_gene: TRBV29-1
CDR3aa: CSVEGDHDGANVLTF

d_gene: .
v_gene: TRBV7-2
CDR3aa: CASSLDNRNTEAFF

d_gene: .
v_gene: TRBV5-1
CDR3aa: CASSPDSWTLAVNEKLFF

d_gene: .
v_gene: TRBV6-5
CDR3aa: CASSYVAGWDTGELFF